This T cell receptor (beta chain) emerged from a study of STAT5B mutations in CD4+ large granular lymphocyte leukemia. Assay used: immunoSEQ multiplex PCR; TCRdb lists only in-frame clones, some missing. The sample records roughly 30,000 clones, 72% being singletons. The CDR3 runs 12 residues. With 3 bases clipped from V and 7 bases from J, the junction kept 2 bases outside the gene matches. From germline, CDR1 is MNHEY and CDR2 SMNVEV (reference sequence). This clonotype originated in a human donor in good health. Sequences were obtained from CD4+ T cells from blood buffy coats. The chain couples TRBV27 to TRBJ2-5, with 7 nucleotides matching TRBD2. CDR3 protein: CASSFPGGTQYF. CDR3 DNA: TGTGCCAGCAGTTTTCCGGGGGGGACCCAGTACTTC.